A selection of T cell receptor beta chains follows, all from one sample in a study of blood T cell repertoires in COVID-19. The method was immunoSEQ multiplex PCR; TCRdb's version includes in-frame clones alone and lacks a portion of them. The table lists roughly 68,000 clones, around 89% of them singletons. Sequenced sample: peripheral blood. These receptors originate from a woman older than 75 with active COVID-19. Each CDR3 is given without its conserved first and last residue.

V: TRBV5-1
J: TRBJ1-3
CDR3: ASSAQGLSGNTIY

V: TRBV6-4
J: TRBJ1-1
CDR3: ASSDSGGTEAF

V: TRBV12-5
J: TRBJ2-1
CDR3: ASGREPYNEQF

V: TRBV5-4
J: TRBJ2-1
CDR3: ASSLMRGSEQF

V: TRBV2
J: TRBJ1-1
CDR3: ASRPQGLTEAF

V: TRBV30
J: TRBJ1-5
CDR3: ACSGEVGQPQH

V: TRBV15
J: TRBJ1-2
CDR3: ATSREPGGNGYGYT

V: TRBV7-9
J: TRBJ2-3
CDR3: ASSRRVGTDTQY

V: TRBV11-2
J: TRBJ2-1
CDR3: ASSIISSVMDYNEQF

V: TRBV28
J: TRBJ2-2
CDR3: ASSVGTANTGELF

V: TRBV3-1/TRBV3-2
J: TRBJ2-5
CDR3: ASSPFGQGRETQY

V: TRBV5-1
J: TRBJ2-5
CDR3: ASSLGGGETQY

V: TRBV15
J: TRBJ2-7
CDR3: ATSRDSIDEQY

V: TRBV28
J: TRBJ1-2
CDR3: ASSYVGQHNYGYT

V: TRBV9
J: TRBJ2-2
CDR3: ASSADLGQGLGTNTGELF

V: TRBV20-1
J: TRBJ2-1
CDR3: SASSPSGIKDEQF

V: TRBV7-3
J: TRBJ2-7
CDR3: ASSLGLAGVYEQY

V: TRBV3-1/TRBV3-2
J: TRBJ2-1
CDR3: ASSFSGRAAAEQF

V: TRBV7-2
J: TRBJ2-5
CDR3: ASSLGRLETQY

V: TRBV7-3
J: TRBJ2-3
CDR3: ASGWAGRRDTQY

V: TRBV5-1
J: TRBJ1-2
CDR3: ASSLETGGGGYT

V: TRBV2
J: TRBJ1-1
CDR3: ASRPGTGNTEAF

V: TRBV2
J: TRBJ1-5
CDR3: ASRVRQGNQPQH

V: TRBV2
J: TRBJ2-1
CDR3: ASSQQREGHEQF

V: TRBV3-1/TRBV3-2
J: TRBJ2-7
CDR3: ASSLGAGGEQY

V: TRBV19
J: TRBJ1-4
CDR3: ASSWDRDTTEKLF

V: TRBV6-2/TRBV6-3
J: TRBJ2-3
CDR3: ASSRGLAGFSTDTQY

V: TRBV7-9
J: TRBJ2-7
CDR3: ASRRRAQGLPEQY

V: TRBV6-5
J: TRBJ2-7
CDR3: ASSYHSSSYEQY

V: TRBV5-1
J: TRBJ2-1
CDR3: ASSLVASGNEQF

V: TRBV10-1
J: TRBJ2-6
CDR3: ASTSPGGTGNVLT

V: TRBV29-1
J: TRBJ2-7
CDR3: SVVRQGLYEQY

V: TRBV5-8
J: TRBJ2-3
CDR3: ASSLGLLAGATDTQY